The 3 T cell receptor beta chains reported below all come from one sample, sequenced in a study of post-analysis software for immune sequencing data. Unique-molecular-identifier-tagged TCR beta cDNA libraries were used. TCRdb processed the PCR reads anew with MiXCR; each CDR3 protein has one entry. This table holds around 440,000 distinct CDR3 sequences, nearly 45% found once. General observations from the study: Included in a set of roughly five TRBV segments more frequent in patients than controls were TRBV5-6, TRBV5-1 and TRBV20-1.

Their antigens remain unidentified. The sequenced material came from blood. These receptors were obtained from a girl under 18 with multiple sclerosis.

This clonotype was seen more than once but under ten times. The chain carries TRBV7-3 and TRBJ2-3; 8 bases are shared with TRBD2. This CDR3 is built from 16 residues. Germline V lookup: CDR1 SGHTA, CDR2 FQGTGA. Losses at the gene ends were 6 bases for V and 2 bases for J; bases not matched to a gene: 10. The CDR3 protein is CASSRFALAVTDTQYF. In nucleotides, the CDR3 is TGTGCCAGCAGTCGGTTCGCACTAGCGGTCACAGATACGCAGTATTTT.

The chain's CDR3 is CASSHPLGSGTGELFF. As DNA, the CDR3 is TGTGCCAGCAGCCACCCCTTGGGGAGCGGGACCGGGGAGCTGTTTTTT. The chain links TRBV3-1 to TRBJ2-2; tentatively, D is TRBD2 (6 bases). Trimming pared 3 bases from V and 5 bases from J, leaving 16 bases between. CDR3 length equals 16 residues. Germline V gene lookup returns CDR1 LGHDT and CDR2 YNNKEL (reference sequence).

The chain links TRBV4-1 to TRBJ2-1; 10 nucleotides align to TRBD2. CDR3 length equals 15 residues. The V gene end was trimmed by 2 bases and the J gene end by 8 bases; junction bases not matched to a gene: 6. Germline V gives CDR1 MGHRA, CDR2 YSYEKL. CDR3 bases: TGCGCCAGCAGCCAACTAGCGGGGGCCCAGGATGAGCAGTTCTTC. Its protein is CASSQLAGAQDEQFF.